One sample yielded the 15 T cell receptor beta chains listed below, sequenced in a study of T cell responses to AZD1222 COVID-19 vaccine. This table comes from immunoSEQ multiplex PCR, and its TCRdb copy is limited to in-frame clones, with some not included. The sample yields 70,000 to 100,000 clones, approximately 83% seen once. The source material was peripheral blood, sampled 28 days after the second AZD1222 dose. Source of these receptors: an adult who received the AZD1222 COVID-19 vaccine.

This sequence joins TRBV5-4 and TRBJ2-3; 7 nucleotides match TRBD1. V trimming: 4 bases; J trimming: 2 bases; junction bases outside the gene matches: 10. The CDR3 totals 16 residues. Germline CDR1 and CDR2: SGHNT and YYREEE (reference sequence). CDR3 protein: CASSHQGQRNTDTQYF. Here the CDR3 DNA reads TGTGCCAGCAGCCACCAGGGACAGAGGAACACAGATACGCAGTATTTT.

The gene calls are TRBV30 and TRBJ2-3; a weak D match, TRBD2 (6 bases). Between the trimmed V and J ends, which lost 1 base and 2 bases, there was a span of 13 bases. The CDR3 has 15 residues. Germline CDR1 reads GTSNPN; CDR2 reads SVGIG (reference sequence). CDR3 residues: CAWSAGAIPTDTQYF. The CDR3 DNA reads TGTGCCTGGAGTGCGGGAGCGATTCCCACAGATACGCAGTATTTT. The full variable domain, its missing parts supplied by reference TRBV30 and TRBJ2-3, is SQTIHQWPATLVQPVGSPLSLECTVEGTSNPNLYWYRQAAGRGLQLLFYSVGIGQISSEVPQNLSASRPQDRQFILSSKKLLLSDSGFYLCAWSAGAIPTDTQYFGPGTRLTVL.

The rearrangement uses TRBV28 and TRBJ1-5, with 10 bases aligning to TRBD1. V lost 6 bases and J lost 6; bases outside the gene matches: 8. The CDR3 covers 15 residues. Germline-derived CDR1 and CDR2 are MDHEN and SYDVKM. CDR3 coding DNA: TGTGCCAGCAGGAAGGCAGGACAGGGGGTTCAGCCCCAGCATTTT. Its protein is CASRKAGQGVQPQHF.

The chain links TRBV28 to TRBJ1-5; 7 bases agree with TRBD1. The CDR3 runs 13 residues. J gave up 6 bases and V 6 bases, and 5 bases lay outside the gene matches. Per the germline V gene, CDR1 is MDHEN and CDR2 is SYDVKM. The CDR3 protein is CASRNRGIQPQHF. CDR3 nucleotides: TGTGCCAGCAGGAACAGGGGAATTCAGCCCCAGCATTTT.

This chain joins TRBV28 and TRBJ1-4; no reliable D call. The CDR3 loop spans 13 amino acids. Trimming took 1 base from V and 5 from J, leaving 5 bases between them. Per germline, CDR1 MDHEN and CDR2 SYDVKM. Here the CDR3 reads CASSLSFNEKLFF. The CDR3 DNA follows: TGTGCCAGCAGTTTATCCTTCAATGAAAAACTGTTTTTT.

V and J are TRBV7-2 and TRBJ2-1; 11 bases are shared with TRBD2. V was clipped by 5 bases and J by 9 bases; unmatched bases: 9. Germline V lookup: CDR1 SGHTA, CDR2 FQGNSA. The CDR3 consists of 15 residues. The CDR3 region is CASSKGTSGPVEQFF. CDR3 bases: TGTGCCAGCAGCAAGGGGACTAGCGGTCCCGTTGAGCAGTTCTTC. Complete variable domain (other parts from reference TRBV7-2 and TRBJ2-1): GAGVSQSPSNKVTEKGKDVELRCDPISGHTALYWYRQSLGQGLEFLIYFQGNSAPDKSGLPSDRFSAERTGGSVSTLTIQRTQQEDSAVYLCASSKGTSGPVEQFFGPGTRLTVL.

This chain links TRBV5-1 with TRBJ1-4; D perhaps matches TRBD1 (5 bases). The germline V gene has CDR1 SGHRS and CDR2 YFSETQ. Trimming cost V 4 bases and J 0 bases, with 10 bases left between them. The CDR3 runs 15 residues. CDR3 in DNA: TGCGCCAGCAGCGACGACAGAGCAACTAATGAAAAACTGTTTTTT. Translation gives CASSDDRATNEKLFF. The variable domain in full, completed from reference TRBV5-1 and TRBJ1-4, reads KAGVTQTPRYLIKTRGQQVTLSCSPISGHRSVSWYQQTPGQGLQFLFEYFSETQRNKGNFPGRFSGRQFSNSRSEMNVSTLELGDSALYLCASSDDRATNEKLFFGSGTQLSVL.

The rearrangement uses TRBV6-2 or TRBV6-3 and TRBJ1-2, with TRBD1 matching 11 bases. The V gene's germline CDR1 is MNHEY and CDR2 SVGEGT. V was pared by 6 bases and J by 6 bases, with 3 bases of the junction left unmatched. The CDR3 runs 13 residues. The CDR3 nucleotides are TGTGCCAGCAGCCGGGGACAGGGGGATGGCTACACCTTC. It specifies CASSRGQGDGYTF.

The chain recombines TRBV24-1 with TRBJ2-2; perhaps TRBD1 as D (6 bases). Germline V gene sequence: CDR1 KGHDR, CDR2 SFDVKD. The germline V and J ends were trimmed by 0 bases and 5 bases, with 12 bases remaining between them. This CDR3 is built from 16 residues. The CDR3 loop reads CATSDLQGQGTGELFF. In nucleotides, the CDR3 is TGTGCCACCAGTGATTTGCAGGGGCAAGGGACCGGGGAGCTGTTTTTT.

The chain carries TRBV11-2 and TRBJ1-4, with D tentatively TRBD1 (5 bases). Germline V gene lookup returns CDR1 SGHAT and CDR2 FQNNGV. With 5 bases removed from V and 14 bases from J, the gap between germline ends came to 15 bases. The CDR3 extends over 12 amino acids. This CDR3 reads CASSLGGERLFF. Here the CDR3 DNA reads TGTGCCAGCAGCCTCGGGGGGGAGAGGCTGTTTTTT.

The V call is TRBV18, the J call TRBJ1-3; perhaps TRBD1 as D (6 bases). From germline, CDR1 is KGHSH and CDR2 LQKENI. This CDR3 is built from 15 residues. Between the trimmed V and J ends, which lost 2 bases and 0 bases, there was a span of 8 bases. The CDR3 sequence: CASSPNRDSGNTIYF. In nucleotides, the CDR3 is TGTGCCAGCTCACCAAACAGGGACTCTGGAAACACCATATATTTT.

The V call is TRBV4-3, the J call TRBJ2-2, with a tentative D call TRBD2 (5 bases). The CDR3 has 14 residues. From germline, CDR1 is LGHNA and CDR2 YSLEER. Trimming shortened V by 4 bases and J by 4 bases, and 10 bases separated the two germline ends. The CDR3 reads CASSPLDSTGELFF. The CDR3 bases are TGCGCCAGCAGCCCACTGGACTCCACCGGGGAGCTGTTTTTT.

This sequence joins TRBV7-2 and TRBJ1-3; a weak D match, TRBD1 (5 bases). V shed 4 bases and J shed 4 bases, with 17 bases lying between them. CDR1 and CDR2 (germline): SGHTA, FQGNSA. CDR3 length equals 16 residues. The CDR3 here is CASSSNSGVKGNTIYF. The CDR3, as DNA: TGTGCCAGCAGCTCCAACTCGGGGGTGAAAGGAAACACCATATATTTT. Complete variable domain (other parts from reference TRBV7-2 and TRBJ1-3): GAGVSQSPSNKVTEKGKDVELRCDPISGHTALYWYRQSLGQGLEFLIYFQGNSAPDKSGLPSDRFSAERTGGSVSTLTIQRTQQEDSAVYLCASSSNSGVKGNTIYFGEGSWLTVV.

This rearrangement joins TRBV2 to TRBJ1-6; D unclear. The CDR3 is made up of 11 amino acids. CDR1 is SNHLY, CDR2 FYNNEI, per germline. Trimming stripped 8 bases from V and 9 bases from J, with 8 bases between. The DNA of the CDR3 is TGTGCCAGCCGGGCGGGTTCACCCCTCCACTTT. This gives the protein CASRAGSPLHF.

The chain combines TRBV3-1 (or the pseudogene TRBV3-2) with TRBJ1-2; D is uncertain. Trimming took 0 bases from V and 6 from J, leaving 8 bases between them. The CDR3 covers 13 residues. CDR1 is LGHDT and CDR2 is YNNKEL in the germline V gene (reference sequence). The CDR3 region is CASSQDRADGYTF. The CDR3 bases are TGTGCCAGCAGCCAAGATCGTGCAGATGGCTACACCTTC.